This T cell receptor beta chain derives from a study of T cell changes during pregnancy in multiple sclerosis. Germline values: CDR1 SGHTA, CDR2 FQGNSA. This CDR3 is built from 11 residues. V was shortened by 5 bases and J by 15 bases, with 13 bases between the two germline ends. Measured with immunoSEQ multiplex PCR; TCRdb has only the in-frame clones, and not every one. Of 55,000 to 85,000 clones listed, roughly 92% are singletons. This chain joins TRBV7-2 and TRBJ1-4, with D perhaps matching TRBD1 (6 bases). The clonotype was recovered from a female donor with multiple sclerosis, enrolled in a pregnancy study. The sequenced sample was peripheral blood, obtained in the second trimester of pregnancy. The CDR3: CASSGGTGMFF. The CDR3, as DNA: TGTGCCAGCAGCGGCGGTACAGGGATGTTTTTT.